One and the same sample provided the 26 T cell receptor beta chains below, sequenced in a study of cytomegalovirus exposure and HLA in healthy donors. PCR employed 60 Vbeta and 13 Jbeta primers. Measured with immunoSEQ multiplex PCR; TCRdb has only the in-frame clones, and not every one. The sample has 150,000 to 200,000 clones, 55% to 75% seen once. Sequenced sample: PBMCs. The source of these receptors is a human donor in good health.

The chain joins TRBV4-1 to TRBJ2-5; D is possibly TRBD2 (6 bases). Germline CDR1 and CDR2: MGHRA and YSYEKL. This CDR3 has 13 residues. V dropped 4 bases and J dropped 1 base, with 7 bases sitting between them. The CDR3 coding sequence is TGCGCCAGCAGCCGGGGGGTCCAAGAGACCCAGTACTTC. Translation: CASSRGVQETQYF.

This rearrangement joins TRBV9 to TRBJ1-4; D remains ambiguous. CDR3 length equals 15 residues. With 0 bases removed from V and 7 bases from J, the gap between germline ends came to 13 bases. Germline V gene sequence: CDR1 SGDLS, CDR2 YYNGEE. CDR3 region: CASSVGGGFGEKLFF. DNA of the CDR3: TGTGCCAGCAGCGTAGGAGGTGGTTTTGGTGAAAAACTGTTTTTT. Full variable domain (missing parts from reference TRBV9 and TRBJ1-4): DSGVTQTPKHLITATGQRVTLRCSPRSGDLSVYWYQQSLDQGLQFLIQYYNGEERAKGNILERFSAQQFPDLHSELNLSSLELGDSALYFCASSVGGGFGEKLFFGSGTQLSVL.

V is TRBV5-1 and J is TRBJ2-3; D is undetermined. V was clipped by 4 bases and J by 2 bases, with 11 bases between them. Germline CDR1 and CDR2: SGHRS and YFSETQ. CDR3 length: 14 residues. DNA for the CDR3: TGCGCCAGCAGCCTCCCGACTTCCACAGATACGCAGTATTTT. Translated: CASSLPTSTDTQYF.

This clone was observed a handful of times. The chain links TRBV15 to TRBJ1-5; 8 bases agree with TRBD1. Per germline, CDR1 LNHNV and CDR2 YYDKDF (reference sequence). The CDR3 is 17 residues long. Trimming cost V 8 bases and J 2 bases; bases outside gene matches: 14. The CDR3 is CATAPHVGTGGNQPQHF. DNA of the CDR3: TGTGCCACCGCTCCCCACGTAGGGACAGGAGGCAATCAGCCCCAGCATTTT.

As regards this clone: A junction end diverges from the germline sequence, so it may reflect a read error. The chain uses TRBV7-9 and TRBJ1-5; D is unclear. Per germline, CDR1 SEHNR and CDR2 FQNEAQ (reference sequence). The CDR3 extends over 17 amino acids. CDR3 region: CASSLLSPGETNQLQHF. In DNA form, the CDR3 reads TGTGCCAGCAGCTTATTGTCCCCCGGGGAGACCAATCAGCTCCAGCATTTT.

The rearrangement joins TRBV18 to TRBJ2-5; TRBD2 matches 10 bases. Per the germline V gene, CDR1 is KGHSH and CDR2 is LQKENI. The length of the CDR3 is 16 residues. J was trimmed by 2 bases and V by 3 bases; bases with no gene match: 6. CDR3: CASSPGSGGFQETQYF. CDR3 DNA sequence: TGTGCCAGCTCACCTGGTAGCGGGGGGTTTCAAGAGACCCAGTACTTC.

Comment on this clone: Other DNA sequences in this sample translate to the same CDR3. The chain links TRBV18 to TRBJ1-5, with TRBD1 matching over 7 bases. This CDR3 spans 14 amino acids. CDR1 and CDR2 from the germline V gene are KGHSH and LQKENI. The J segment lost 4 bases and the V segment lost 3 bases, leaving 3 bases of the junction unmatched. CDR3 amino acids: CASSPGQSNQPQHF. The CDR3 bases are TGTGCCAGCTCACCGGGACAGTCAAATCAGCCCCAGCATTTT.

This clone has a handful of counts. The CDR3 nucleotides read TGCGCCAGCAGCTTAGCGGGGGGCAGCACAGATACGCAGTATTTT. It codes for CASSLAGGSTDTQYF. The rearrangement uses TRBV5-1 and TRBJ2-3; 9 nucleotides match TRBD2. J lost 0 bases, V lost 2 bases, and 1 base had no gene match. This CDR3 has 15 amino acids. In germline, CDR1 is SGHRS, CDR2 YFSETQ.

The rearrangement links TRBV7-4 to TRBJ2-7, with D possibly being TRBD1 (5 bases). The V gene lost 5 bases and the J gene lost 6 bases, with 20 bases spanning the gap. This CDR3 spans 15 amino acids. From germline, CDR1 is SGHVT and CDR2 SQSDAQ. CDR3 in DNA: TGTGCCAGCAGCCTAATTCTCAGGGATAGGTGCGAGCAGTACTTC. As protein: CASSLILRDRCEQYF. Complete variable domain (other parts from reference TRBV7-4 and TRBJ2-7): GAGVSQSPRYKVAKRGRDVALRCDSISGHVTLYWYRQTLGQGSEVLTYSQSDAQRDKSGRPSGRFSAERPERSVSTLKIQRTEQGDSAVYLCASSLILRDRCEQYFGPGTRLTVT.

The chain uses TRBV10-2 and TRBJ2-5; D perhaps matches TRBD1 (5 bases). Germline CDR1 reads WSHSY; CDR2 reads SAAADI. V dropped 1 base and J dropped 5 bases, with 8 bases sitting between them. CDR3 length: 13 amino acids. The CDR3 sequence is CASSEWAGETQYF. CDR3 bases: TGCGCCAGCAGTGAGTGGGCAGGGGAGACCCAGTACTTC.

This chain joins TRBV5-6 and TRBJ1-1; no clear D. There are 13 residues in the CDR3. Trimming left V 2 bases short and J 6 bases short, with 11 bases between. Per germline, CDR1 SGHDT and CDR2 YYEEEE. For the CDR3, the DNA is TGTGCCAGCAGCTTCGACCGGGGATCTGAAGCTTTCTTT. Translation gives CASSFDRGSEAFF.

This sequence joins TRBV6-1 and TRBJ2-7; 14 bases line up with TRBD2. The CDR3 consists of 15 residues. Germline-derived CDR1 and CDR2 are MNHNS and SASEGT. The V gene end was trimmed by 4 bases and the J gene end by 3 bases; junction bases not matched to a gene: 2. The CDR3 nucleotides read TGTGCCAGCAGTGCGACTAGCGGGGGGGTCTACGAGCAGTACTTC. Translated, it gives CASSATSGGVYEQYF.

The rearrangement joins TRBV7-2 to TRBJ1-3; 8 nucleotides align to TRBD1. There are 16 residues in the CDR3. Germline V lookup: CDR1 SGHTA, CDR2 FQGNSA. V lost 4 bases to trimming and J lost 4 bases; unmatched junction nucleotides: 9. Here the CDR3 reads CASSSRTGWYGNTIYF. CDR3 DNA sequence: TGTGCCAGCAGCTCCCGGACAGGGTGGTACGGAAACACCATATATTTT.

V and J are TRBV5-6 and TRBJ1-3, with no clear D. V was pared by 0 bases and J by 0 bases, with 19 bases between. This CDR3 comprises 19 residues. CDR1 is SGHDT and CDR2 is YYEEEE in the germline V gene. The CDR3 coding sequence is TGTGCCAGCAGCTTGGATGAATACGCCACCAGATACTCTGGAAACACCATATATTTT. It encodes CASSLDEYATRYSGNTIYF.

This clone was recorded a few times. The chain employs TRBV9 and TRBJ2-1, with a weak D call TRBD1 (6 bases). The germline V gene has CDR1 SGDLS and CDR2 YYNGEE. V lost 4 bases and J 7 bases, leaving 12 bases between the germline ends. The CDR3 totals 13 residues. CDR3 amino acids: CASSLTGLNEQFF. The CDR3 DNA reads TGTGCCAGCAGCTTAACAGGGCTTAATGAGCAGTTCTTC.

The V call is TRBV27, the J call TRBJ1-3, with D tentatively TRBD1 (6 bases). Trimming removed 5 bases from V and 1 base from J, with 9 bases in between. Germline CDR1 MNHEY, CDR2 SMNVEV (reference sequence). The CDR3 has 14 amino acids. The CDR3 bases are TGTGCCAGCAGTCCCGGGACATCTGGAAACACCATATATTTT. This sequence encodes CASSPGTSGNTIYF.

V is TRBV28 and J is TRBJ1-1, with D possibly matching TRBD1 (5 bases). The germline V and J ends were trimmed by 6 bases and 1 base, with 15 bases remaining between them. CDR1 is MDHEN, CDR2 SYDVKM, per germline. The CDR3 is 15 amino acids. DNA for the CDR3: TGTGCCAGCAGCCCAGGGCTACGGCGGAACACTGAAGCTTTCTTT. The encoded protein is CASSPGLRRNTEAFF. The full variable domain, rest sourced from reference TRBV28 and TRBJ1-1, is DVKVTQSSRYLVKRTGEKVFLECVQDMDHENMFWYRQDPGLGLRLIYFSYDVKMKEKGDIPEGYSVSREKKERFSLILESASTNQTSMYLCASSPGLRRNTEAFFGQGTRLTVV.

This clone has more than one count but fewer than ten. V is TRBV4-1 and J is TRBJ1-1, with 7 bases fitting TRBD1. Trimming at V came to 2 bases and at J to 4 bases, leaving 10 bases not matched to a gene. CDR1 MGHRA and CDR2 YSYEKL come from the germline V gene. The CDR3 extends over 16 amino acids. DNA of the CDR3: TGCGCCAGCAGCCAATATACAGGGGAATGGAGCACTGAAGCTTTCTTT. It yields the protein CASSQYTGEWSTEAFF.

The CDR3 loop is CAWSVPISMVAMNEAFF. In nucleotides, the CDR3 is TGTGCCTGGAGTGTACCTATCTCGATGGTAGCGATGAATGAAGCTTTCTTT. The J gene is TRBJ1-1, the V gene TRBV30; no reliable D call. The germline V and J ends were trimmed by 0 bases and 7 bases, with 24 bases remaining between them. CDR1 is GTSNPN and CDR2 is SVGIG in the germline V gene (reference sequence). The CDR3 contains 17 residues. The full variable domain, completed using reference TRBV30 and TRBJ1-1, is SQTIHQWPATLVQPVGSPLSLECTVEGTSNPNLYWYRQAAGRGLQLLFYSVGIGQISSEVPQNLSASRPQDRQFILSSKKLLLSDSGFYLCAWSVPISMVAMNEAFFGQGTRLTVV.

About this clone: The sample holds other DNA sequences that translate to the same CDR3. The gene calls are TRBV6-1 and TRBJ2-7; maybe TRBD1 (6 bases). Deletions cut 3 bases from V and 0 bases from J, with 9 bases between. This CDR3 is 14 amino acids long. CDR1 and CDR2 from the germline V gene are MNHNS and SASEGT. CDR3 coding DNA: TGTGCCAGCAGTGAGCAGGGGAGCTCCTACGAGCAGTACTTC. Encoded protein: CASSEQGSSYEQYF.

This chain links TRBV19 with TRBJ2-7; 7 bases fit TRBD1. The CDR3 spans 13 residues. Trimming took 4 bases from V and 7 from J; bases not matched to a gene: 7. The germline V gene encodes CDR1 LNHDA and CDR2 SQIVND (reference sequence). The CDR3 sequence: CASSRDREGEQYF. The CDR3 bases are TGTGCCAGTAGTAGAGACAGGGAAGGAGAGCAGTACTTC.

The rearrangement uses TRBV30 and TRBJ1-6; 7 bases are a match to TRBD1. The germline V gene encodes CDR1 GTSNPN and CDR2 SVGIG (reference sequence). The ends lost 2 bases at V and 8 bases at J; junction bases unmatched: 3. The CDR3 contains 13 residues. The chain's CDR3 is CAWSNDRDSPLHF. The CDR3 DNA reads as TGTGCCTGGAGTAATGACAGGGATTCACCCCTCCACTTT.

The gene calls are TRBV7-3 and TRBJ1-1; D is ambiguous. Looked up from germline, CDR1 is SGHTA and CDR2 is FQGTGA. V was trimmed by 3 bases and J by 6 bases, leaving 20 bases between them. This CDR3 has 16 amino acids. The CDR3 DNA sequence: TGTGCCAGCAGCTTTGGGTCAGAGGGTATATGGGCTGAAGCTTTCTTT. Residues: CASSFGSEGIWAEAFF.

The chain combines TRBV7-2 with TRBJ1-4; D uncertain. This CDR3 region has 16 residues. Germline CDR1 is SGHTA and CDR2 is FQGNSA. Trimming took 5 bases from V and 0 from J, leaving 13 bases between them. CDR3 sequence reads: CASSLAVTPTNEKLFF. Written as DNA, the CDR3 is TGTGCCAGCAGCCTGGCCGTTACCCCAACTAATGAAAAACTGTTTTTT.

The rearrangement uses TRBV6-5 and TRBJ1-1; tentative D call: TRBD1 (6 bases). The V gene lost 3 bases and the J gene lost 1 base, with 12 bases spanning the gap. CDR1 MNHEY and CDR2 SVGAGI come from the germline V gene. The CDR3 extends over 15 amino acids. The CDR3 sequence: CASSYFPDRNTEAFF. The CDR3 DNA is TGTGCCAGCAGTTATTTCCCGGACAGGAACACTGAAGCTTTCTTT.

The rearrangement links TRBV4-3 to TRBJ2-1, with TRBD2 as a possible D gene (5 bases). The CDR3 is 15 residues long. Per the germline V gene, CDR1 is LGHNA and CDR2 is YSLEER. Trimming cost V 0 bases and J 7 bases, with 13 bases left between them. The chain's CDR3 is CASSQDQRPENEQFF. DNA of the CDR3: TGCGCCAGCAGCCAAGACCAGCGGCCGGAGAATGAGCAGTTCTTC.